What follows are 29 T cell receptor beta chains derived from one specimen sequenced in a study of regulatory T cells in long-lasting Graves disease. With iRepertoire HTBI primers and Arm-PCR of CDR3 regions, TCR beta libraries were built. TCRdb reprocessed the multiplex PCR reads with MiXCR, giving one entry per CDR3 protein. The repertoire includes some 330,000 distinct CDR3 sequences, roughly 25% of them detected once, and 25% to 35% sits in the top ten. Time point: persistent/refractory GD, antithyroid drugs over 5 years with positive TRAb. Scientists built the TCR library using RNA that was extracted from PBMCs. The material was peripheral blood mononuclear cells (PBMCs), obtained when the disease was refractory, from a patient treated with antithyroid drugs. The receptors were gathered from a middle-aged woman with Graves disease.

This clonotype occurred many times. The CDR3 nucleotides are TGTGCCAGCACCCTGACCGACGGCACAGATACGCAGTATTTT. Protein product: CASTLTDGTDTQYF. The chain links TRBV28 to TRBJ2-3, with D uncertain. The CDR3 spans 14 residues. Germline lookup yields CDR1 MDHEN and CDR2 SYDVKM. With 7 bases removed from V and 1 base from J, the gap between germline ends came to 12 bases.

At least ten counts were recorded for this clonotype. The chain couples TRBV24-1 to TRBJ1-1; D is uncertain. The CDR3 length is 12 residues. Germline lookup yields CDR1 KGHDR and CDR2 SFDVKD. Trimming cost V 4 bases and J 7 bases, with 9 bases left between them. The CDR3 DNA reads as TGTGCCACCAGTGACCCCGGGAGTGAAGCTTTCTTT. This codes for CATSDPGSEAFF.

This clonotype has a count of ten or more. V gene TRBV29-1 combines with J gene TRBJ1-1, with D uncertain. The CDR3 sequence is 11 residues long. Germline lookup yields CDR1 SQVTM and CDR2 ANQGSEA. Trimming stripped 1 base from V and 7 bases from J, with 7 bases between. CDR3 region: CSVEGDSEAFF. Written as DNA, the CDR3 is TGCAGCGTTGAAGGGGATAGTGAAGCTTTCTTT.

This clonotype was found many times. This chain uses TRBV2 with TRBJ1-5; D perhaps matches TRBD1 (5 bases). The CDR3 extends over 16 amino acids. Germline assignment: CDR1 SNHLY and CDR2 FYNNEI. V was clipped by 6 bases and J by 6 bases, with 21 bases between them. CDR3: CASRGGRGYRGQPQHF. In DNA form, the CDR3 reads TGTGCCAGCAGGGGCGGAAGGGGCTATCGGGGTCAGCCCCAGCATTTT.

The J gene is TRBJ1-2, the V gene TRBV4-1; TRBD1 matches at 9 bases. J was trimmed by 2 bases and V by 3 bases; bases with no gene match: 4. CDR1 and CDR2 from the germline V gene are MGHRA and YSYEKL. The CDR3 covers 15 residues. The CDR3 DNA reads as TGCGCCAGCAGCCACGGACAGGGGATAAACTATGGCTACACCTTC. Its translation is CASSHGQGINYGYTF.

This clonotype was detected only a few times. CDR3 sequence reads: CASSISGTGKETQYF. CDR3 DNA sequence: TGTGCCAGTAGTATCTCCGGGACAGGGAAAGAGACCCAGTACTTC. This rearrangement joins TRBV19 to TRBJ2-5, with TRBD1 identical over 9 bases. The CDR3 runs to 15 residues. Germline assignment: CDR1 LNHDA and CDR2 SQIVND (reference sequence). V was clipped by 3 bases and J by 3 bases; unmatched bases: 5.

With regard to this clonotype: One junction end does not reproduce the germline sequence, and a read error may be involved. The chain joins TRBV20-1 to TRBJ1-4; possibly TRBD1 for D (5 bases). The V gene's germline CDR1 is DFQATT and CDR2 SNEGSKA (reference sequence). This CDR3 spans 13 amino acids. CDR3 in amino acids: CGARETENEKLFF. The CDR3 DNA reads TGCGGTGCTAGGGAGACAGAAAATGAAAAACTGTTTTTT.

The chain has TRBV9 and TRBJ2-5; weak D call: TRBD2 (6 bases). V was cut by 3 bases and J by 1 base, with 25 bases left in between. The CDR3 totals 19 residues. Looked up from germline, CDR1 is SGDLS and CDR2 is YYNGEE. The CDR3 spells CASSEGSGLPPPPQETQYF. CDR3 in DNA: TGTGCCAGCAGCGAGGGCTCGGGACTTCCGCCGCCCCCCCAAGAGACCCAGTACTTC.

A word on this clonotype: This may come from a read error, since a much larger clone is one base off. This chain uses TRBV7-2 with TRBJ1-3, with 8 bases fitting TRBD1. The CDR3 spans 14 residues. Germline V gene lookup returns CDR1 SGHTA and CDR2 FQGNSA. CDR3 region: CASRRQGTGDTIYF. CDR3 nucleotides: TGTGCCAGCAGAAGACAGGGGACTGGAGACACCATATATTTT.

The chain recombines TRBV29-1 with TRBJ2-2; the match to TRBD1 covers 7 bases. V lost 5 bases and J lost 4; bases outside the gene matches: 4. CDR3 length: 13 amino acids. Germline CDR1 and CDR2: SQVTM and ANQGSEA. The CDR3 DNA is TGCAGCGTTTTCAGACAGGGCACCGGGGAGCTGTTTTTT. Translation: CSVFRQGTGELFF.

This clonotype was seen many times. The chain carries TRBV6-1 and TRBJ2-5; D perhaps matches TRBD1 (6 bases). The germline V and J ends were trimmed by 1 base and 3 bases, with 9 bases remaining between them. CDR1 MNHNS and CDR2 SASEGT come from the germline V gene. The CDR3 has 14 residues. This CDR3 reads CASSEVRQEETQYF. The DNA of the CDR3 is TGTGCCAGCAGTGAAGTTAGACAGGAAGAGACCCAGTACTTC.

There are many counts of this clonotype. This chain links TRBV28 with TRBJ2-1; 7 positions agree with TRBD1. The CDR3 extends over 16 amino acids. J was trimmed by 7 bases and V by 5 bases; bases with no gene match: 14. The germline CDR1 and CDR2 sequences are MDHEN and SYDVKM. The CDR3 DNA is TGTGCCAGCAGTGATCCGCCGACAGGGTCTCGGAATGAGCAGTTCTTC. Translating it yields CASSDPPTGSRNEQFF. Filled out from reference TRBV28 and TRBJ2-1, the complete variable domain reads DVKVTQSSRYLVKRTGEKVFLECVQDMDHENMFWYRQDPGLGLRLIYFSYDVKMKEKGDIPEGYSVSREKKERFSLILESASTNQTSMYLCASSDPPTGSRNEQFFGPGTRLTVL.

This clonotype was seen more than once but under ten times. CDR3 nucleotides: TGCGCCAGCAGCTTGGCTGGGGGGCAACGAGCCTACGAGCAGTACTTC. Its translation: CASSLAGGQRAYEQYF. The rearrangement joins TRBV5-1 to TRBJ2-7; perhaps D is TRBD1 or TRBD2 (6 bases each). The CDR3 extends over 16 amino acids. Per the germline V gene, CDR1 is SGHRS and CDR2 is YFSETQ. Trimming cost V 0 bases and J 2 bases, with 15 bases left between them.

In its sample, this clonotype was seen many times. CDR3 loop: CASSPTPNTGELFF. The DNA of the CDR3 is TGTGCCAGCAGCCCTACTCCGAACACCGGGGAGCTGTTTTTT. The rearrangement uses TRBV2 and TRBJ2-2; D not resolved. Germline loops: CDR1 SNHLY, CDR2 FYNNEI. The CDR3 spans 14 residues. Deletions cut 6 bases from V and 0 bases from J, with 8 bases between. Full variable domain (rest looked up from reference TRBV2 and TRBJ2-2): EPEVTQTPSHQVTQMGQEVILRCVPISNHLYFYWYRQILGQKVEFLVSFYNNEISEKSEIFDDQFSVERPDGSNFTLKIRSTKLEDSAMYFCASSPTPNTGELFFGEGSRLTVL.

The table lists this clonotype with many counts. The chain couples TRBV11-2 to TRBJ1-1, with 7 nucleotides matching TRBD1. Losses at the gene ends were 6 bases for V and 0 bases for J; bases not matched to a gene: 1. Germline V gene data show CDR1 as SGHAT and CDR2 as FQNNGV. This CDR3 region has 13 residues. For the CDR3, the DNA is TGTGCCAGCAGGGGGACAGTGAACACTGAAGCTTTCTTT. Its translation is CASRGTVNTEAFF.

V and J are TRBV10-2 and TRBJ1-1; D remains unclear. V gave up 4 bases and J gave up 4 bases, with 10 bases separating them. The CDR3 spans 13 residues. In germline, CDR1 is WSHSY, CDR2 SAAADI. CDR3 residues: CASSVQVVTEAFF. The CDR3 bases are TGCGCCAGCAGTGTGCAGGTTGTCACTGAAGCTTTCTTT.

This clonotype was seen ten or more times. The V gene is TRBV28, the J gene TRBJ2-7; 9 positions agree with TRBD2. Germline CDR1 is MDHEN and CDR2 is SYDVKM. After removal of 4 bases from V and 0 bases from J, the junction contained 7 bases not matched to a gene. The CDR3 has 16 amino acids. The CDR3 nucleotides are TGTGCCAGCAGTTCCTCTAGCGGGATGAGCTCCTACGAGCAGTACTTC. As protein: CASSSSSGMSSYEQYF.

The chain combines TRBV11-3 with TRBJ2-2, with D possibly TRBD2 on 5 matching bases. Germline CDR1 is SGHNT and CDR2 is YENEEA. V dropped 0 bases and J dropped 4 bases, with 15 bases sitting between them. The CDR3 extends over 17 amino acids. CDR3 amino acids: CASSLDPGGLFTGELFF. The CDR3 DNA follows: TGTGCCAGCAGCTTAGATCCTGGAGGCCTTTTCACCGGGGAGCTGTTTTTT.

This sequence joins TRBV27 and TRBJ1-3; a possible D gene is TRBD1 (5 bases). This CDR3 comprises 14 residues. CDR1 is MNHEY and CDR2 is SMNVEV in the germline V gene (reference sequence). Trimming removed 11 bases from V and 2 bases from J, with 16 bases in between. In DNA, the CDR3 is TGTGCCGGGGCAGGGAGGAGGGCTGGAAACACCATATATTTT. The encoded protein is CAGAGRRAGNTIYF.

This clonotype has ten or more counts. The V and J genes are TRBV28 and TRBJ2-7; possibly TRBD2 for D (6 bases). This CDR3 is 13 amino acids long. Germline V gives CDR1 MDHEN, CDR2 SYDVKM. V lost 2 bases to trimming and J lost 3 bases, with 8 bases between them. CDR3 loop: CASSLSSGYEQYF. The CDR3, as DNA: TGTGCCAGCAGTTTAAGTAGCGGCTACGAGCAGTACTTC.

The table lists this clonotype with a few counts. The CDR3: CAWLSDRLSSGNTIYF. In nucleotides, the CDR3 is TGTGCCTGGCTGTCAGACAGGCTGAGCTCTGGAAACACCATATATTTT. The V gene is TRBV30, the J gene TRBJ1-3; D may be TRBD1 (6 bases). V was cut by 5 bases and J by 0 bases, with 17 bases left in between. The CDR3 loop spans 16 amino acids. Germline V CDR1 and CDR2: GTSNPN, SVGIG (reference sequence).

The chain links TRBV20-1 to TRBJ1-5; TRBD1 is a possible D gene (6 bases). The CDR3 loop spans 18 amino acids. Germline V gene data show CDR1 as DFQATT and CDR2 as SNEGSKA (reference sequence). Trimming took off 2 bases at V and 1 base at J, with 21 bases between the two ends. The CDR3, as DNA: TGCAGTGCTAGACCTCTCCGACAGGCTTCCCCAAGCAATCAGCCCCAGCATTTT. It yields the protein CSARPLRQASPSNQPQHF.

Points on this clonotype: A far larger clone is one nucleotide away, so this likely arose from a read error. Lacking the conserved final phenylalanine or tryptophan, this CDR3 likely reflects a read error. The CDR3 DNA is TGTGCCAGCAGCTTAGTAGCGGGAGTAGAGACCCAGTACCTC. This codes for CASSLVAGVETQYL. The chain is built from TRBV6-1 and TRBJ2-5, with TRBD2 identical over 9 bases. Looked up from germline, CDR1 is MNHNS and CDR2 is SASEGT. Unmatched junction bases numbered 6, after V lost 6 bases and J lost 4 bases. This CDR3 is built from 14 residues.

The gene calls are TRBV19 and TRBJ2-7; D possibly corresponds to TRBD2 (6 bases). The CDR3 consists of 13 residues. Trimming removed 5 bases from V and 7 bases from J, with 15 bases in between. Germline CDR1 is LNHDA and CDR2 is SQIVND (reference sequence). Here the CDR3 reads CASSAGPAGEQYF. The CDR3 DNA is TGTGCCAGTAGTGCGGGGCCCGCCGGGGAGCAGTACTTC.

V gene TRBV11-2 combines with J gene TRBJ2-1; D call uncertain. This CDR3 region has 15 residues. Between the trimmed V and J ends, which lost 4 bases and 0 bases, there was a span of 10 bases. Germline V CDR1 and CDR2: SGHAT, FQNNGV. CDR3 nucleotides: TGTGCCAGCAGCTGGGGTATGAGCTCCTACAATGAGCAGTTCTTC. Protein product: CASSWGMSSYNEQFF.

This clonotype occurred a few times. The chain combines TRBV11-2 with TRBJ2-5; 7 positions match TRBD2. Per germline, CDR1 SGHAT and CDR2 FQNNGV. J was trimmed by 4 bases and V by 2 bases; bases with no gene match: 34. The CDR3 contains 24 residues. The CDR3 spells CASSLNEWSLAPVDTSVVRETQYF. The CDR3 region has the DNA TGTGCCAGCAGCTTAAATGAATGGTCGCTGGCCCCGGTAGACACTAGCGTTGTCCGAGAGACCCAGTACTTC.

V usage is TRBV7-2 and J usage is TRBJ2-7; TRBD2 matches at 9 bases. Germline values: CDR1 SGHTA, CDR2 FQGNSA. Losses at the gene ends were 6 bases for V and 4 bases for J; bases not matched to a gene: 25. The CDR3 is made up of 20 amino acids. The CDR3 nucleotides are TGTGCCAGCAGTCCACCCCGGGGACTAGCTTTGCCGACCGGGGGGTACGAGCAGTACTTC. It specifies CASSPPRGLALPTGGYEQYF.

The V gene is TRBV7-2, the J gene TRBJ2-7, with TRBD2 matching over 13 bases. V lost 8 bases to trimming and J lost 2 bases; unmatched junction nucleotides: 9. This CDR3 is built from 16 residues. Germline V CDR1 and CDR2: SGHTA, FQGNSA. The DNA for the CDR3 is TGTGCCAGCTCACCTTTAGGACTAGCGGGAGCCTACGAGCAGTACTTC. It codes for CASSPLGLAGAYEQYF. The full variable domain, with the rest looked up from reference TRBV7-2 and TRBJ2-7, is GAGVSQSPSNKVTEKGKDVELRCDPISGHTALYWYRQSLGQGLEFLIYFQGNSAPDKSGLPSDRFSAERTGGSVSTLTIQRTQQEDSAVYLCASSPLGLAGAYEQYFGPGTRLTVT.

V gene TRBV6-5 combines with J gene TRBJ2-7; D gene ambiguous. The V and J ends lost 0 bases and 6 bases respectively, with 15 bases between them. Germline V gene sequence: CDR1 MNHEY, CDR2 SVGAGI. The CDR3 runs to 15 residues. The CDR3 DNA sequence: TGTGCCAGCAGTTACTCGGTCTTCGTGGGCAGCGAGCAGTACTTC. Its translation is CASSYSVFVGSEQYF.